The clone carrying this T cell receptor (beta chain) was seen many times. CDR3 length: 15 amino acids. The V gene's germline CDR1 is SGHDN and CDR2 FVKESK. Trimming stripped 0 bases from V and 4 bases from J, with 11 bases between. This entry comes from a study of T-cell memory formation after mild COVID-19. One entry per CDR3 protein results from TCRdb running MiXCR on the 5' RACE reads. This table has a few hundred thousand distinct CDR3 sequences, about a sixth appearing once. This chain joins TRBV14 and TRBJ2-3; D call uncertain. The TCR was taken from a man younger than 35 who had mild COVID-19 (a few samples of this study predate the infection). Cell type and time point are not known. Sequences were obtained from PBMCs or a T cell subset sorted from them (not recorded which). CDR3 in amino acids: CASSQDVAGADTQYF. Written as DNA, the CDR3 is TGTGCCAGCAGCCAAGATGTGGCTGGGGCAGATACGCAGTATTTT.